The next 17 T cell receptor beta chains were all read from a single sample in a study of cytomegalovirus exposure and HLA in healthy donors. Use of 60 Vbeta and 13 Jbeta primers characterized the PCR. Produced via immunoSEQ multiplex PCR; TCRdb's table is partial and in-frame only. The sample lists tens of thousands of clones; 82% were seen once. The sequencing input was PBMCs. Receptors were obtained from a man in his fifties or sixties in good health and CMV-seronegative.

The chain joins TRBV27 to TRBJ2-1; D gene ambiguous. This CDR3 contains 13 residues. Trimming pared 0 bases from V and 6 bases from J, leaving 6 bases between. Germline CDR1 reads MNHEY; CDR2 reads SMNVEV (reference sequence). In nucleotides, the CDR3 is TGTGCCAGCAGTTTATCGGGCTCCAATGAGCAGTTCTTC. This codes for CASSLSGSNEQFF.

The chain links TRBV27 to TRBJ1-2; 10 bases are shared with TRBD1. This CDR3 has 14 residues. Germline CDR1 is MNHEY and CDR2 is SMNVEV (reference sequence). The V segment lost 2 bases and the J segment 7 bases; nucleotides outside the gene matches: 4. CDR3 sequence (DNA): TGTGCCAGCAGTTTAGGACAGGGGGTATTTGGCTACACCTTC. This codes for CASSLGQGVFGYTF.

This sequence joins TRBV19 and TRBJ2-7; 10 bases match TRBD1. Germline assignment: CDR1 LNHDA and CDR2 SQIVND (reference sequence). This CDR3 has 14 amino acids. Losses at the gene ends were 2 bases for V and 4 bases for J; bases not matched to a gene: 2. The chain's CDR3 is CASSIRTGGYEQYF. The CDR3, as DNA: TGTGCCAGTAGTATAAGGACAGGGGGTTACGAGCAGTACTTC.

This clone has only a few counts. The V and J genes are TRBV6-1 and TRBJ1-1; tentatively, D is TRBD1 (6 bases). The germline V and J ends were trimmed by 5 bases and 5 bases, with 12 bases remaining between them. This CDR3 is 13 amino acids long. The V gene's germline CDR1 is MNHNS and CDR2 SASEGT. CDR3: CASSFPQGTEAFF. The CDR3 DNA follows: TGTGCCAGCAGTTTTCCCCAGGGGACTGAAGCTTTCTTT.

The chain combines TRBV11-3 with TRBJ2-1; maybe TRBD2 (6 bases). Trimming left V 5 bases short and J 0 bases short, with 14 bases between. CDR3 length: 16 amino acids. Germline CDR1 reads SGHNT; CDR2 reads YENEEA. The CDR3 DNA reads TGTGCCAGCAGCCGGTCGCGGGGCAGCTCCTACAATGAGCAGTTCTTC. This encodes CASSRSRGSSYNEQFF.

DNA of the CDR3: TGTGCCAGCAGCCAGAAGGGACAGGGTAATGAAAAACTGTTTTTT. Translated, it gives CASSQKGQGNEKLFF. The chain links TRBV5-4 to TRBJ1-4; 9 bases are shared with TRBD1. Germline trimming cut 4 bases from V and 4 bases from J; bases unmatched to any gene: 5. Germline loops: CDR1 SGHNT, CDR2 YYREEE (reference sequence). The CDR3 has 15 residues.

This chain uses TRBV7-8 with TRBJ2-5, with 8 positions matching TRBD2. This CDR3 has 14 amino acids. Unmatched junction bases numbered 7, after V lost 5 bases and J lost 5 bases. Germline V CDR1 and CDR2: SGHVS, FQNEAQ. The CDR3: CASSAGTRGETQYF. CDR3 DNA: TGTGCCAGCAGCGCAGGGACTAGGGGTGAGACCCAGTACTTC.

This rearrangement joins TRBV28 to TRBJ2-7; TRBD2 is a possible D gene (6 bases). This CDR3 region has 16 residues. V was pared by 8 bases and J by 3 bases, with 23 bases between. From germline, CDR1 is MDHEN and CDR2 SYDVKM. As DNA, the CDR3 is TGTGCCAGCTTACCCCCCCGCGGGGACCATATCTACGAGCAGTACTTC. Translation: CASLPPRGDHIYEQYF.

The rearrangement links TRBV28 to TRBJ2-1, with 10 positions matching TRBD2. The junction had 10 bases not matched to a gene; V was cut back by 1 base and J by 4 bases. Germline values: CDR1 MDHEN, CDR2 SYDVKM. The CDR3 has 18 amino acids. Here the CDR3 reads CASSLSLRGLAEYNEQFF. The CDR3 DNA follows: TGTGCCAGCAGTTTATCCCTTAGAGGACTAGCGGAATACAATGAGCAGTTCTTC.

CDR3 protein: CASSLGISGQGDNEQFF. The CDR3 DNA reads as TGCGCCAGCAGCTTGGGAATCTCGGGACAGGGGGACAATGAGCAGTTCTTC. The chain combines TRBV5-1 with TRBJ2-1; 11 bases match TRBD1. CDR3 size: 17 residues. V trimming: 0 bases; J trimming: 5 bases; junction bases outside the gene matches: 7. Germline loops: CDR1 SGHRS, CDR2 YFSETQ.

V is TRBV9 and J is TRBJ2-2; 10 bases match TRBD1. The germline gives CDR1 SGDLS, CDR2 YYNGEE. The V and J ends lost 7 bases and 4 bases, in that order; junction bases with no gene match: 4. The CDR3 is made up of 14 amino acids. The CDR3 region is CASGWTGGTGELFF. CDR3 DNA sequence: TGTGCCAGCGGCTGGACAGGGGGCACCGGGGAGCTGTTTTTT.

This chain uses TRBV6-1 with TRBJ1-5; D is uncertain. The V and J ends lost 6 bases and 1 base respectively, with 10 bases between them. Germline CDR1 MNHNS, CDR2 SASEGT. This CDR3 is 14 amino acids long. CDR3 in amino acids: CASSWTGSNQPQHF. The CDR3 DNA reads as TGTGCCAGCAGCTGGACGGGGAGCAATCAGCCCCAGCATTTT.

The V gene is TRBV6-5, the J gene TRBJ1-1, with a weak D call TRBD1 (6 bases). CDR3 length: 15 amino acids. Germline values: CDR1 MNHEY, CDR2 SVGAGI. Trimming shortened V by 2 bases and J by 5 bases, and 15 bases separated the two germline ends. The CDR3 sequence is CASSYEQGTGTEAFF. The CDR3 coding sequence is TGTGCCAGCAGTTACGAACAGGGAACAGGGACTGAAGCTTTCTTT.

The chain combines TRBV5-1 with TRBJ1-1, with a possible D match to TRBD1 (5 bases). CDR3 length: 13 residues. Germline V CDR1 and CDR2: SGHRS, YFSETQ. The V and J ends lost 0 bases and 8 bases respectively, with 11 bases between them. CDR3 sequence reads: CASSLDQGLEAFF. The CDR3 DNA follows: TGCGCCAGCAGCTTGGATCAGGGACTCGAAGCTTTCTTT. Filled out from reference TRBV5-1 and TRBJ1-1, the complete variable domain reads KAGVTQTPRYLIKTRGQQVTLSCSPISGHRSVSWYQQTPGQGLQFLFEYFSETQRNKGNFPGRFSGRQFSNSRSEMNVSTLELGDSALYLCASSLDQGLEAFFGQGTRLTVV.

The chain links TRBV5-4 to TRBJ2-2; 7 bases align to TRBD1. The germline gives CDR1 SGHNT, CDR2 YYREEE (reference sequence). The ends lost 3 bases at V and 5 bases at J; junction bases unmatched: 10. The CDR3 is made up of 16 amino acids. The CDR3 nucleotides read TGTGCCAGCAGCTACGGGACAGCTTCGGGAACCGGGGAGCTGTTTTTT. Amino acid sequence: CASSYGTASGTGELFF.

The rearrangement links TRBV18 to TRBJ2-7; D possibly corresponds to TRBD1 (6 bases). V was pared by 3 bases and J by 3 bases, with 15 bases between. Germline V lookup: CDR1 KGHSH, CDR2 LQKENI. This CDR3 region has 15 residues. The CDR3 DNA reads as TGTGCCAGCTCACCTGCCGGGACACCAGTCTACGAGCAGTACTTC. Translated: CASSPAGTPVYEQYF.

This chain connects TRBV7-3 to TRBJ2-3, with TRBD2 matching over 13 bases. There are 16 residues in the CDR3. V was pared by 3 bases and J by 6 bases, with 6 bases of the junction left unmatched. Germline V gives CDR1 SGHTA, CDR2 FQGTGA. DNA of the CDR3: TGTGCCAGCAGCTTCCAGGGACTAGCGGGATCCGATACGCAGTATTTT. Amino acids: CASSFQGLAGSDTQYF. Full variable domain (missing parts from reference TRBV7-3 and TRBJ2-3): GAGVSQTPSNKVTEKGKYVELRCDPISGHTALYWYRQSLGQGPEFLIYFQGTGAADDSGLPNDRFFAVRPEGSVSTLKIQRTERGDSAVYLCASSFQGLAGSDTQYFGPGTRLTVL.